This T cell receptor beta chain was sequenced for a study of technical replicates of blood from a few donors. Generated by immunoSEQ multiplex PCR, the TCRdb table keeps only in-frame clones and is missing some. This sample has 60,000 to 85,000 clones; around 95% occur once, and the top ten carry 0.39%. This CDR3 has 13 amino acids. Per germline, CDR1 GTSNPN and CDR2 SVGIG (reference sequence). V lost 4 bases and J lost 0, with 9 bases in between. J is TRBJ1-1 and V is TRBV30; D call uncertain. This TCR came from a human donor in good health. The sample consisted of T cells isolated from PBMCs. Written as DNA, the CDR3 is TGTGCCTGGAACCAAAACATGAACACTGAAGCTTTCTTT. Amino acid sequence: CAWNQNMNTEAFF.